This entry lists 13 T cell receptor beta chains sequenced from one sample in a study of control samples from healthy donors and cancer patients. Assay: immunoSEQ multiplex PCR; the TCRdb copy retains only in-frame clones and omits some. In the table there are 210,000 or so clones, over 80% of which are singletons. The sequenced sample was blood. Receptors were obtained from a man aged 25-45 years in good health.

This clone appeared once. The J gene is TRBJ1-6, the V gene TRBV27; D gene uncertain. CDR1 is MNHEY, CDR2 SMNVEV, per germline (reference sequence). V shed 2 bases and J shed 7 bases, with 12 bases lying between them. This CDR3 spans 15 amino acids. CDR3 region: CASSLEHRKNSPLHF. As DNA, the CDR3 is TGTGCCAGCAGTTTAGAGCACCGCAAGAATTCACCCCTCCACTTT.

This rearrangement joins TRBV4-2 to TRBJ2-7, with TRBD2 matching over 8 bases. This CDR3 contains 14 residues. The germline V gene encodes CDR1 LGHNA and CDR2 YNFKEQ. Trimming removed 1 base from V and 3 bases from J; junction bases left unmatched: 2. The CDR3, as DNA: TGTGCCAGCAGCCAAGCGGGGGGGCACTACGAGCAGTACTTC. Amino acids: CASSQAGGHYEQYF.

The CDR3 here is CASSLKRRMNEKLFF. In DNA, the CDR3 is TGTGCCAGCAGCTTGAAGAGGAGGATGAATGAAAAACTGTTTTTT. The chain uses TRBV5-7 and TRBJ1-4; D is unresolved. TRBV5-7 has ORF status, its function being uncertain. Trimming stripped 1 base from V and 5 bases from J, with 12 bases between. The CDR3 is 15 amino acids.

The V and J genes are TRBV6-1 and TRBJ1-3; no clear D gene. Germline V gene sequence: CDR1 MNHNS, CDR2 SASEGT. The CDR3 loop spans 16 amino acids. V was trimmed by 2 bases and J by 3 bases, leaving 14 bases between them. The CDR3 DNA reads TGTGCCAGCAGTGAATCCGGGTGGGGAGGTGGAAACACCATATATTTT. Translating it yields CASSESGWGGGNTIYF.

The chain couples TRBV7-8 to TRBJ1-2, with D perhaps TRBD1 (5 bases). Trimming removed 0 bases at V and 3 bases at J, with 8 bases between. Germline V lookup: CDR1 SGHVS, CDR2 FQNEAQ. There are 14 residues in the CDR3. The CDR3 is CASSLAGQDYGYTF. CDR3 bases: TGTGCCAGCAGCTTAGCGGGGCAGGACTATGGCTACACCTTC.

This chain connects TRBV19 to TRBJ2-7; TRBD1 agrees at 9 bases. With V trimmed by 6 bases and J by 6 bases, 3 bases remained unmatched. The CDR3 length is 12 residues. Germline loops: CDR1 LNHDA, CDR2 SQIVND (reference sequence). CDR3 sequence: CASRTGGGEQYF. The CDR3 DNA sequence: TGTGCCAGTAGAACAGGGGGCGGCGAGCAGTACTTC.

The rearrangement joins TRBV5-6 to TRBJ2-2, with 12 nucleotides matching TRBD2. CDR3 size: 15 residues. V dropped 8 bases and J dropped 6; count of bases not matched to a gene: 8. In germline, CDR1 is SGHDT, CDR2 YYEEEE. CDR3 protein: CASKTSGGDAGELFF. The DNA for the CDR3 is TGTGCCAGTAAGACTAGCGGGGGTGACGCCGGGGAGCTGTTTTTT.

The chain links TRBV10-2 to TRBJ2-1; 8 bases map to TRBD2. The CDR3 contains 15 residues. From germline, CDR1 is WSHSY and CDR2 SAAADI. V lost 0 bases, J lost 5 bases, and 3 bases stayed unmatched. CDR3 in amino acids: CASSESTSGHNEQFF. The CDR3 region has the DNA TGCGCCAGCAGTGAGTCAACTAGCGGCCACAATGAGCAGTTCTTC.

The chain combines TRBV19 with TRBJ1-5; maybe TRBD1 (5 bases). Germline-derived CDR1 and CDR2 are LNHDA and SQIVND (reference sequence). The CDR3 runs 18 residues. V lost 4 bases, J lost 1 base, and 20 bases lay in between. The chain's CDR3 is CASSTKEGAFLSNQPQHF. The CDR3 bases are TGTGCCAGTAGTACTAAAGAAGGGGCTTTCTTGAGCAATCAGCCCCAGCATTTT.

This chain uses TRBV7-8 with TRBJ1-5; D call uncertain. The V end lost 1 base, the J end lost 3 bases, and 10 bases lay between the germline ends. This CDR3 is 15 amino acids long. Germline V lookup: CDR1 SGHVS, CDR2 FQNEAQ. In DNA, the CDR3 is TGTGCCAGCAGCTTAGGGGAGTGGAACAATCAGCCCCAGCATTTT. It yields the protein CASSLGEWNNQPQHF.

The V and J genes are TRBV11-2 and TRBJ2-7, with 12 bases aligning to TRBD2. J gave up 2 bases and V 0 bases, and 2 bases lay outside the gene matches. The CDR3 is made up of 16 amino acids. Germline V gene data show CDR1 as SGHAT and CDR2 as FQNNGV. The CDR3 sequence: CASSLELAGGPYEQYF. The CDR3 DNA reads TGTGCCAGCAGCTTAGAACTAGCGGGGGGCCCCTACGAGCAGTACTTC. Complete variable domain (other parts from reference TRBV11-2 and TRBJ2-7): EAGVAQSPRYKIIEKRQSVAFWCNPISGHATLYWYQQILGQGPKLLIQFQNNGVVDDSQLPKDRFSAERLKGVDSTLKIQPAKLEDSAVYLCASSLELAGGPYEQYFGPGTRLTVT.

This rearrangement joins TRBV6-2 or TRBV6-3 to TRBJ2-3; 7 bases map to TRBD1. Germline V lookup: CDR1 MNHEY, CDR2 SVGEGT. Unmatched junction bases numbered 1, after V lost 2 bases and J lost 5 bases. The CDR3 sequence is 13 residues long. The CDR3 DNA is TGTGCCAGCAGTTACCCAGGGGGAGATACGCAGTATTTT. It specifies CASSYPGGDTQYF.

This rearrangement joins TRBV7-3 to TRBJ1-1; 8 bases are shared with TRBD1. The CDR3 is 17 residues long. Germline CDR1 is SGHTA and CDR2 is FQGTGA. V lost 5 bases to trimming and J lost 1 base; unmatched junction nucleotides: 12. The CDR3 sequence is CASSPQGAVLQNTEAFF. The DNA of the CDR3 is TGTGCCAGCAGCCCGCAGGGGGCAGTTCTGCAGAACACTGAAGCTTTCTTT.